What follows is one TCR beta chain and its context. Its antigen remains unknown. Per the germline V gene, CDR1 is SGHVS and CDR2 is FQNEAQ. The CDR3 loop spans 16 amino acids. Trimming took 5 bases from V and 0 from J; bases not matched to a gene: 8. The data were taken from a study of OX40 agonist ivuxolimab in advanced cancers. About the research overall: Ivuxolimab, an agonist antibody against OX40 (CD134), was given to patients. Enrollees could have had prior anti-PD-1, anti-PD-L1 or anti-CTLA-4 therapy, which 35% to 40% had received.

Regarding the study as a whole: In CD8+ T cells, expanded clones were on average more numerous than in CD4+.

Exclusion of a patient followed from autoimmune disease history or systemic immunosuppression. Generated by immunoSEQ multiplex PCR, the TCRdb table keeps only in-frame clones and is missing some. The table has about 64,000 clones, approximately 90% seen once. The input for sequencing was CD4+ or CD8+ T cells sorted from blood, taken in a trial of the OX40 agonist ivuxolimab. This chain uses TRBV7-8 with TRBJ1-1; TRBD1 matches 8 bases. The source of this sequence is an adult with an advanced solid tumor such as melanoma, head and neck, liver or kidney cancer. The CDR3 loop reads CASSPRTGSMNTEAFF. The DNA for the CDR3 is TGTGCCAGCAGCCCTCGGACAGGGTCTATGAACACTGAAGCTTTCTTT.